This TCR beta chain comes out of a study of CD8 T cells in ankylosing spondylitis. This clonotype was seen a handful of times. The antigen is unknown. Study findings and constraints: For ankylosing spondylitis blood, a TCR beta motif of 7 or 8 highly homologous variants appeared characteristic.

Trimming cost V 1 base and J 3 bases, with 9 bases left between them. The CDR3 has 14 residues. Per the germline V gene, CDR1 is SEHNR and CDR2 is FQNEAQ (reference sequence). TCRdb redid the calling of the 5' RACE reads with MiXCR, one entry per CDR3 protein. The data show over 450,000 distinct CDR3 sequences, 12% seen once. This chain uses TRBV7-9 with TRBJ1-1; D remains ambiguous. Sequenced sample: blood, either unsorted or a sorted T cell fraction (not recorded which). The receptor comes from a male donor with ankylosing spondylitis. Here the CDR3 reads CASSLGDVDTEAFF. CDR3 coding DNA: TGTGCCAGCAGCTTAGGGGATGTCGACACTGAAGCTTTCTTT.